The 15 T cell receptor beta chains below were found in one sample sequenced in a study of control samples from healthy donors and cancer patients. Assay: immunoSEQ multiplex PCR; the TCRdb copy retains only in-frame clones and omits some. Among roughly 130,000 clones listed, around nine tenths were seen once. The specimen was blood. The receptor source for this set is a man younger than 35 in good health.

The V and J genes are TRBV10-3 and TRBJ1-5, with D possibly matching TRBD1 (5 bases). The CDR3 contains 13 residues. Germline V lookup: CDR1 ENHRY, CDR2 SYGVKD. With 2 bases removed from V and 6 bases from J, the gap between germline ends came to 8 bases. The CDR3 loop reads CAISEGGVQPQHF. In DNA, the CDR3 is TGTGCCATCAGTGAGGGGGGAGTTCAGCCCCAGCATTTT.

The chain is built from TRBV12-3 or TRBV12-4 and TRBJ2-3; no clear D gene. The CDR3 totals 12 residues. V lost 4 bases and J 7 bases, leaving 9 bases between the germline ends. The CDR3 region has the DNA TGTGCCAGCAGTTCCGGTTCTTATACGCAGTATTTT. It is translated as CASSSGSYTQYF.

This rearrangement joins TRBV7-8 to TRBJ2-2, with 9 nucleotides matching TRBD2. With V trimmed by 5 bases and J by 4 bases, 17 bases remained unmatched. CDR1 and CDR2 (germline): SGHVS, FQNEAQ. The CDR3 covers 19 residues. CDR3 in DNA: TGTGCCAGCAGCACAGAAGGAGCAGCGGGGGGTGATGGCACCGGGGAGCTGTTTTTT. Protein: CASSTEGAAGGDGTGELFF.

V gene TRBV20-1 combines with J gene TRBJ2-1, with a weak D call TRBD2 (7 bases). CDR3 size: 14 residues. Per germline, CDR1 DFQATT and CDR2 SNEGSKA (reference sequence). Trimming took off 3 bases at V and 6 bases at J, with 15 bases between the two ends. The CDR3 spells CSASVAGAGNEQFF. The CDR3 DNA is TGCAGTGCTAGTGTGGCGGGGGCAGGCAATGAGCAGTTCTTC.

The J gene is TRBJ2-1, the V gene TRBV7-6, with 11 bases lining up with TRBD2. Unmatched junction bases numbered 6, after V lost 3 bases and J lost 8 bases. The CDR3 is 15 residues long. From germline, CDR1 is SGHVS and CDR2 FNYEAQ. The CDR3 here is CASSLGSGGADEQFF. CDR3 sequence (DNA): TGTGCCAGCAGCTTGGGTAGCGGGGGGGCCGATGAGCAGTTCTTC.

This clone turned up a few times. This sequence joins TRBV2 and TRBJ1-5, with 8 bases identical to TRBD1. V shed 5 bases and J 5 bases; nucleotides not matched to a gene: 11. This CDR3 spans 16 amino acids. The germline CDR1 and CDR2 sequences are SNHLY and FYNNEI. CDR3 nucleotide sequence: TGTGCCAGCAGTAACGGTAGGACAGGGTGGCATCAGCCCCAGCATTTT. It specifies CASSNGRTGWHQPQHF.

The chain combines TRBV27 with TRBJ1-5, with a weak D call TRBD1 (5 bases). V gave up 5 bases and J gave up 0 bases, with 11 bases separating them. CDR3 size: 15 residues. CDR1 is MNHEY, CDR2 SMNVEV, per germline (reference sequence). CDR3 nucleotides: TGTGCCAGCAGTCATAGGGGTTATAGCAATCAGCCCCAGCATTTT. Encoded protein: CASSHRGYSNQPQHF.

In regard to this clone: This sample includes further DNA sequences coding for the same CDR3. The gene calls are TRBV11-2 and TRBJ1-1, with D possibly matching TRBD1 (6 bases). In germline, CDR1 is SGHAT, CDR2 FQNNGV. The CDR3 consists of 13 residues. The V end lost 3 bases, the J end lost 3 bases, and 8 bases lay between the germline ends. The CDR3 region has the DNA TGTGCCAGCAGCTTCAACAGGGACACTGAAGCTTTCTTT. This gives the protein CASSFNRDTEAFF. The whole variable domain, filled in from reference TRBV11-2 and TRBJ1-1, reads EAGVAQSPRYKIIEKRQSVAFWCNPISGHATLYWYQQILGQGPKLLIQFQNNGVVDDSQLPKDRFSAERLKGVDSTLKIQPAKLEDSAVYLCASSFNRDTEAFFGQGTRLTVV.

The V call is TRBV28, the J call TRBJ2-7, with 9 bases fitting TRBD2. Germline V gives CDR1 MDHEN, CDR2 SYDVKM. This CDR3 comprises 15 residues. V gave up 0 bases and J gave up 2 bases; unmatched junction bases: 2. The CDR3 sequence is CASSLWRGGTYEQYF. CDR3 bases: TGTGCCAGCAGTTTATGGCGGGGGGGAACCTACGAGCAGTACTTC.

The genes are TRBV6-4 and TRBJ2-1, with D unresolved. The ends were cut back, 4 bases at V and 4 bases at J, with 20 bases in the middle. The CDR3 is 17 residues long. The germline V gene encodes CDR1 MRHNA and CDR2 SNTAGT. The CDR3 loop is CASSVERVGFGYNEQFF. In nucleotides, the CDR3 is TGTGCCAGCAGTGTCGAACGTGTGGGGTTCGGGTACAATGAGCAGTTCTTC.

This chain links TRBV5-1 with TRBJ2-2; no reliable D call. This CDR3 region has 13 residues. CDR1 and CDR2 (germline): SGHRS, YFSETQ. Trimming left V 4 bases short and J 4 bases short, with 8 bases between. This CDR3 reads CASSEDTTGELFF. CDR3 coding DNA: TGCGCCAGCAGCGAAGACACCACCGGGGAGCTGTTTTTT.

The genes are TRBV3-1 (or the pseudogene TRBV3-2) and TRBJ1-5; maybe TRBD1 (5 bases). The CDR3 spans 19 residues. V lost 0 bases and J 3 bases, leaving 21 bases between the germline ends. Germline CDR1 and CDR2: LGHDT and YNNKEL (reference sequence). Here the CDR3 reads CASSQDYHRGQGNNQPQHF. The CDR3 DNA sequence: TGTGCCAGCAGCCAAGATTATCATCGTGGGCAGGGTAACAATCAGCCCCAGCATTTT.

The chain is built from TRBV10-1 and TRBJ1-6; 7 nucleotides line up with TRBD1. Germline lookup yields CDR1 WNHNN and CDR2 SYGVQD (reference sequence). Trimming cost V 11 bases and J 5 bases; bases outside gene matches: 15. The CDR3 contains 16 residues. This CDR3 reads CAGHYRRDSHNSPLHF. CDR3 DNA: TGCGCCGGTCACTACCGTAGGGACAGCCATAATTCACCCCTCCACTTT.

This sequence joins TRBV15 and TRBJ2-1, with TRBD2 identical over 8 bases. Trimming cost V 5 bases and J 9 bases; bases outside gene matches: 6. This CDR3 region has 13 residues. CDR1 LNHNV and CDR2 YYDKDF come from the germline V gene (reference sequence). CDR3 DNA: TGTGCCACCAGCCGGAGGGCGGGGGGTGAGCAGTTCTTC. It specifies CATSRRAGGEQFF. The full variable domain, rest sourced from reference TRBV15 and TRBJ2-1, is DAMVIQNPRYQVTQFGKPVTLSCSQTLNHNVMYWYQQKSSQAPKLLFHYYDKDFNNEADTPDNFQSRRPNTSFCFLDIRSPGLGDTAMYLCATSRRAGGEQFFGPGTRLTVL.

The CDR3 reads CASRGTGEVYGYTF. The CDR3 DNA reads as TGTGCCAGCAGGGGGACAGGGGAGGTCTATGGCTACACCTTC. The J gene is TRBJ1-2, the V gene TRBV25-1; 10 bases match TRBD1. The V and J ends lost 6 bases and 4 bases, in that order; junction bases with no gene match: 5. The CDR3 sequence is 14 residues long. CDR1 is MGHDK and CDR2 is SYGVNS in the germline V gene.